This T cell receptor beta chain was sequenced during a study of blood T cell repertoires in COVID-19. Study context: The study drew acute and convalescent COVID-19 samples from the United States, Italy and Spain. In each case, the material was cDNA or gDNA derived from T cells, B-cell-depleted T cells, or PBMCs.

Trimming removed 4 bases from V and 4 bases from J, with 14 bases in between. This CDR3 comprises 14 residues. CDR1 and CDR2 from the germline V gene are SGHKS and YYEKEE (reference sequence). In the original processing: Researchers report that nucleated cell counts were estimated from reference gene primer amplification. Generated by immunoSEQ multiplex PCR, the TCRdb table keeps only in-frame clones and is missing some. V and J calls and clone size are given by that table; D and trimming were obtained from the DNA. Of under 85,000 clones listed, roughly 89% were seen once; the top ten hold roughly 4%.

The J gene is TRBJ1-2, the V gene TRBV5-5; possible D gene TRBD1, 5 bases. The sample comprised peripheral blood. This sequence was found in a man aged 50-60 years with acute or convalescent COVID-19. The CDR3 sequence: CASSPTGGSYGYTF. CDR3 coding DNA: TGTGCCAGCAGCCCGACGGGGGGGAGCTATGGCTACACCTTC.